These T cell receptor beta chains were read from a single sample in a study of blood T cell repertoires in COVID-19. Sequenced by immunoSEQ multiplex PCR; TCRdb stores in-frame clones only, minus some. This table has about 250,000 clones, approximately 86% appearing once. The specimen sequenced was peripheral blood. The origin of the receptors is a woman aged 55-69 years with active or convalescent COVID-19. Each CDR3 is given with its conserved first and last residue. D genes are given only for firm matches. A clone size is listed for some rows: how often the clone was seen (once, few, many), or a class if it is expanded.

v_gene: TRBV10-2; d_gene: TRBD2; j_gene: TRBJ2-1; abundance: NA; CDR3aa: CASSEITGRRGNEQFF; CDR3nt: TGCGCCAGCAGTGAGATAACCGGGAGGAGAGGGAATGAGCAGTTCTTC
v_gene: TRBV5-1; d_gene: NA; j_gene: TRBJ1-1; abundance: NA; CDR3aa: CASSLGEEAFF; CDR3nt: TGCGCCAGCAGCTTGGGCGAGGAAGCTTTCTTT
v_gene: TRBV15; d_gene: NA; j_gene: TRBJ1-1; abundance: NA; CDR3aa: CATSRDRGENTEAFF; CDR3nt: TGTGCCACCAGCAGAGATCGGGGAGAGAACACTGAAGCTTTCTTT
v_gene: TRBV2; d_gene: TRBD1; j_gene: TRBJ1-3; abundance: NA; CDR3aa: CASSGQGLISGNTIYF; CDR3nt: TGTGCCAGCAGTGGACAGGGTTTGATCTCTGGAAACACCATATATTTT
v_gene: TRBV5-5; d_gene: TRBD1; j_gene: TRBJ2-1; abundance: NA; CDR3aa: CASSLVGQGVYEQFF; CDR3nt: TGTGCCAGCAGCTTGGTAGGACAGGGGGTCTATGAGCAGTTCTTC
v_gene: TRBV5-1; d_gene: TRBD1; j_gene: TRBJ1-1; abundance: NA; CDR3aa: CASSRYRGRVLEAFF; CDR3nt: TGCGCCAGCAGCCGCTACAGGGGTAGGGTGCTTGAAGCTTTCTTT
v_gene: TRBV14; d_gene: TRBD2; j_gene: TRBJ2-1; abundance: NA; CDR3aa: CASSQDFSGTNEQFF; CDR3nt: TGTGCCAGCAGCCAAGATTTTAGCGGGACCAATGAGCAGTTCTTC
v_gene: TRBV6-2/TRBV6-3; d_gene: TRBD1; j_gene: TRBJ1-5; abundance: NA; CDR3aa: CASSYYSVISGGSNQPQHF; CDR3nt: TGTGCCAGCAGTTACTACTCTGTAATTTCAGGGGGTAGCAATCAGCCCCAGCATTTT
v_gene: TRBV18; d_gene: TRBD1; j_gene: TRBJ2-4; abundance: NA; CDR3aa: CASSPDRGAGIQYF; CDR3nt: TGTGCCAGCTCACCGGACAGGGGGGCCGGCATTCAGTACTTC
v_gene: TRBV7-9; d_gene: TRBD1; j_gene: TRBJ1-4; abundance: NA; CDR3aa: CASSLDRAPATNEKLFF; CDR3nt: TGTGCCAGCAGCTTGGACAGGGCCCCCGCAACTAATGAAAAACTGTTTTTT
v_gene: TRBV7-8; d_gene: TRBD2; j_gene: TRBJ2-7; abundance: NA; CDR3aa: CASSLGGRNPYEQYF; CDR3nt: TGTGCCAGCAGCTTAGGCGGGAGGAATCCCTACGAGCAGTACTTC
v_gene: TRBV11-2; d_gene: NA; j_gene: TRBJ2-1; abundance: once; CDR3aa: CASSLVGSYNEQFF; CDR3nt: TGTGCCAGCAGCTTAGTCGGTTCCTACAATGAGCAGTTCTTC
v_gene: TRBV7-8; d_gene: NA; j_gene: TRBJ2-4; abundance: NA; CDR3aa: CASSLGGGKNIQYF; CDR3nt: TGTGCCAGCAGCTTAGGAGGGGGCAAAAACATTCAGTACTTC
v_gene: TRBV7-9; d_gene: NA; j_gene: TRBJ1-2; abundance: NA; CDR3aa: CASSLSEDGYTF; CDR3nt: TGTGCCAGCAGCTTATCGGAGGATGGCTACACCTTC
v_gene: TRBV6-5; d_gene: TRBD1; j_gene: TRBJ1-5; abundance: NA; CDR3aa: CASSYGQASNQPQHF; CDR3nt: TGTGCCAGCAGCTACGGACAGGCTAGCAATCAGCCCCAGCATTTT
v_gene: TRBV11-2; d_gene: NA; j_gene: TRBJ2-1; abundance: NA; CDR3aa: CASSLRGSWEQFF; CDR3nt: TGTGCCAGCAGCTTACGAGGGAGTTGGGAGCAGTTCTTC